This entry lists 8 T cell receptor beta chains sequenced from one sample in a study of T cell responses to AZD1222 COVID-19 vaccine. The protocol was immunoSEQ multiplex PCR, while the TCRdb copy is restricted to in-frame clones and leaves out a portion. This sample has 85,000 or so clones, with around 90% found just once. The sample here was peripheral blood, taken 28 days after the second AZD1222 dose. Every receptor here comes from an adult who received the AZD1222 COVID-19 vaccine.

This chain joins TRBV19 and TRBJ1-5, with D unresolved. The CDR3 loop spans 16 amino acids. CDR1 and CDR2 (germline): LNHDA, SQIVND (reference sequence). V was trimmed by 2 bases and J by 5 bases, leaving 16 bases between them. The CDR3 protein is CASSIYTPRRDQPQHF. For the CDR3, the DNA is TGTGCCAGTAGTATATACACCCCCCGGAGGGATCAGCCCCAGCATTTT.

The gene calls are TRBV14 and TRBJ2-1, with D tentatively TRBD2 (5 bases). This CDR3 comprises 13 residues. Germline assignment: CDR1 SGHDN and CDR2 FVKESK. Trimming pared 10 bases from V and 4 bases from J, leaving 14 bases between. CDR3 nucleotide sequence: TGTGCCACAGCGACTACCCTTTACAATGAGCAGTTCTTC. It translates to CATATTLYNEQFF.

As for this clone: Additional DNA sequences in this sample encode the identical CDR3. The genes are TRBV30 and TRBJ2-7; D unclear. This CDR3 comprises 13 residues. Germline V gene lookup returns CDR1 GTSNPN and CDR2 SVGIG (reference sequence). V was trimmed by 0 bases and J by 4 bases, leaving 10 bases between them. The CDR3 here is CAWSVGRNYEQYF. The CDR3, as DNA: TGTGCCTGGAGTGTAGGACGGAATTACGAGCAGTACTTC.

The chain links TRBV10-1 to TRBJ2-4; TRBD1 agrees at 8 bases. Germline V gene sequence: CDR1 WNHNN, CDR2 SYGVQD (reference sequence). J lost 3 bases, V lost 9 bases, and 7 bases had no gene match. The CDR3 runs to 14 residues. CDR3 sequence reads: CASPGQAHKNIQYF. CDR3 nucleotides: TGCGCCAGTCCGGGACAGGCACACAAAAACATTCAGTACTTC.

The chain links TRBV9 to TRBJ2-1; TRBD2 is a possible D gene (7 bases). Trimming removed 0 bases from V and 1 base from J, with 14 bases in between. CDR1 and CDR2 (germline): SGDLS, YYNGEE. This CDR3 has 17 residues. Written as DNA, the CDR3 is TGTGCCAGCAGCGTAGGAGGGGGAGGGCATTCCTACAATGAGCAGTTCTTC. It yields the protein CASSVGGGGHSYNEQFF.

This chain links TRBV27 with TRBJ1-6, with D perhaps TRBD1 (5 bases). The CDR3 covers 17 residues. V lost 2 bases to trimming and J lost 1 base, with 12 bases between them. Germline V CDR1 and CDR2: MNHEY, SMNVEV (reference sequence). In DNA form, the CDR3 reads TGTGCCAGCAGTTTAATCGAGGGGCCGTCCTATAATTCACCCCTCCACTTT. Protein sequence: CASSLIEGPSYNSPLHF.

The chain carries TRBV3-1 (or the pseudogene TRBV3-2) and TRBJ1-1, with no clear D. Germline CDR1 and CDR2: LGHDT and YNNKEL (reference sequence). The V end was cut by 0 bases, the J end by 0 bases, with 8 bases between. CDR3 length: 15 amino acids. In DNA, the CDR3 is TGTGCCAGCAGCCAAGATCCATACATGAACACTGAAGCTTTCTTT. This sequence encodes CASSQDPYMNTEAFF.

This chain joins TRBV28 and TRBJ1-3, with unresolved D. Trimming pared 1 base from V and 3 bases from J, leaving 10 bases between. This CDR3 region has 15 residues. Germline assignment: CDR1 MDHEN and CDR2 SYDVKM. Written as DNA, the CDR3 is TGTGCCAGCAGTTTATACGGGGAAGGTGGAAACACCATATATTTT. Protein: CASSLYGEGGNTIYF.